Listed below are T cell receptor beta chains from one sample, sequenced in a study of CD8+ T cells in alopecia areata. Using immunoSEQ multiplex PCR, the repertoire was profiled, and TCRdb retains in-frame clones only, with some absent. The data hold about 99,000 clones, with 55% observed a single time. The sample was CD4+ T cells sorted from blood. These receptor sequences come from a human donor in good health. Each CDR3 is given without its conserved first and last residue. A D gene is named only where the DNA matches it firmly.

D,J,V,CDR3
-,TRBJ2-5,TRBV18,ASSPEADWYQETQY
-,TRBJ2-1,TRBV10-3,ATADRTHNEQF
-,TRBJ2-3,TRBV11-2,ASSRWTALADTQY
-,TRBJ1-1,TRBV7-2,ASSLGSAGGTEAF
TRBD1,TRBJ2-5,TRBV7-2,ASSLVGGQLLLETQY
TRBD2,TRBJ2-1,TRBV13,ASSPRGAYNEQF
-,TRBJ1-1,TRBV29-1,SVMGFVLNTEAF
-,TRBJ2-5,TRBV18,ASSPGLQETQY
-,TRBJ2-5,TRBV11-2,ASSRRVDSMGETQY
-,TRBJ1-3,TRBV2,ASSEALRPSSGNTIY
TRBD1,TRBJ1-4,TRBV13,ASSQDRGEKLF
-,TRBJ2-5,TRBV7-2,ASTQGGNRKTQY
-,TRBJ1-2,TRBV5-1,ASSPAGDYGYT
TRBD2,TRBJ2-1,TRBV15,ATSIGLAGAYNEQF
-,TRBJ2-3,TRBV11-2,ASSLSGGPTDTQY
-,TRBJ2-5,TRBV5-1,ASSLISLETQY
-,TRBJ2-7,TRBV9,ASSVGPDSYEQY
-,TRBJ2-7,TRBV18,ASSQDSSSYEQY
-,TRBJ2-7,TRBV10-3,ATGPTYEQY
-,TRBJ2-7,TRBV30,AWTRAAGVGEQY
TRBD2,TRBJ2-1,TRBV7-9,ASSLDPAGYNEQF
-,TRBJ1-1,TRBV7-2,ASNLGSVTEAF
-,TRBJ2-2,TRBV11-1,ASSARPANTGELF
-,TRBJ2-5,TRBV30,AWTKDYQETQY
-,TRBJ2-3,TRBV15,ATSRDVGPDTQY
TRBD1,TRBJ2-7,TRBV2,ASAPGQGTYEQY